The 4 T cell receptor beta chains listed next were all sequenced from one sample in a study of blood T cell repertoires in COVID-19. Profiling relied on immunoSEQ multiplex PCR, and the TCRdb table lists in-frame clones only, not all of them. Found here are about 250,000 clones, roughly 87% of them singletons; the top ten hold 3% to 3.5%. The sample was peripheral blood. These receptors originate from a man between 18 and 35 years old with active or convalescent COVID-19.

The V gene is TRBV11-2, the J gene TRBJ2-3, with 8 bases fitting TRBD1. The germline V gene encodes CDR1 SGHAT and CDR2 FQNNGV. This CDR3 comprises 13 residues. Germline trimming cut 11 bases from V and 2 bases from J; bases unmatched to any gene: 6. CDR3 nucleotide sequence: TGTGCCGCAAGACAGGGGAACACAGATACGCAGTATTTT. Protein sequence: CAARQGNTDTQYF.

The chain joins TRBV5-4 to TRBJ2-2; 15 bases align to TRBD2. The CDR3 sequence is 18 residues long. Germline assignment: CDR1 SGHNT and CDR2 YYREEE (reference sequence). Trimming took 5 bases from V and 0 from J; bases not matched to a gene: 5. In DNA form, the CDR3 reads TGTGCCAGCAGTTCTGGACTAGCGGGAGGGTCGAACACCGGGGAGCTGTTTTTT. Protein: CASSSGLAGGSNTGELFF.

This rearrangement joins TRBV3-1 (or the pseudogene TRBV3-2) to TRBJ1-2, with 7 bases aligning to TRBD1. Trimming removed 3 bases from V and 8 bases from J; junction bases left unmatched: 9. This CDR3 comprises 14 residues. Germline V gene sequence: CDR1 LGHDT, CDR2 YNNKEL (reference sequence). DNA of the CDR3: TGTGCCAGCAGCCAGGTTTCCCAGGGGGTAGGCTACACCTTC. Amino acid sequence: CASSQVSQGVGYTF.

The chain is built from TRBV6-5 and TRBJ1-1; TRBD1 matches at 7 bases. This CDR3 region has 12 residues. Germline trimming cut 2 bases from V and 8 bases from J; bases unmatched to any gene: 2. Germline-derived CDR1 and CDR2 are MNHEY and SVGAGI. The CDR3 bases are TGTGCCAGCAGTTACGAGACAGGGGAAGCTTTCTTT. Translating gives CASSYETGEAFF.